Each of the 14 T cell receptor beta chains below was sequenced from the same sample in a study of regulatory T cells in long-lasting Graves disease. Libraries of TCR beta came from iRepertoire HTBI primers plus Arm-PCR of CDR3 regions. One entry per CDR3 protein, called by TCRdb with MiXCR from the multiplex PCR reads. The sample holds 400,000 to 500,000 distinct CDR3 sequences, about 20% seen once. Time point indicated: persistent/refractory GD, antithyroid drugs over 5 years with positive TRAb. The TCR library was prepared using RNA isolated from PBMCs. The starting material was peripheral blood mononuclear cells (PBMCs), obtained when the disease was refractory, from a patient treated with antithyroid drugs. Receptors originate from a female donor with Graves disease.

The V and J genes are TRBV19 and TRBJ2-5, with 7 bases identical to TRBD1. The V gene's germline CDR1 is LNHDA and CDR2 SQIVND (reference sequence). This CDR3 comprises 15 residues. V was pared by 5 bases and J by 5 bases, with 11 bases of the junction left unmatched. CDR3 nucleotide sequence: TGTGCCAGTAGTCCTCAGACAGGGAGAGGTGAGACCCAGTACTTC. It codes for CASSPQTGRGETQYF.

The CDR3 nucleotides read TGTGCCAGCAGCTTAGAGAGAGTCAACACGCAGTATTTT. Translation gives CASSLERVNTQYF. V and J are TRBV11-2 and TRBJ2-3; D remains ambiguous. Germline V gene sequence: CDR1 SGHAT, CDR2 FQNNGV. The CDR3 sequence is 13 residues long. V lost 0 bases to trimming and J lost 9 bases, with 10 bases between them.

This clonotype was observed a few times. The CDR3: CASRNSGGQETQYF. DNA of the CDR3: TGTGCCAGCAGGAATAGCGGGGGACAAGAGACCCAGTACTTC. The chain employs TRBV3-1 and TRBJ2-5, with TRBD2 matching 9 bases. Trimming took 6 bases from V and 2 from J; bases not matched to a gene: 4. Looked up from germline, CDR1 is LGHDT and CDR2 is YNNKEL (reference sequence). The CDR3 has 14 residues.

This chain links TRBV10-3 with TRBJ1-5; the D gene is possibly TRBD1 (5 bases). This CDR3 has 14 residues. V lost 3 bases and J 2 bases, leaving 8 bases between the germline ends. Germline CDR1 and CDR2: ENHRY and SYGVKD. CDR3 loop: CAISEGTGNQPQHF. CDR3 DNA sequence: TGTGCCATCAGTGAAGGGACTGGCAATCAGCCCCAGCATTTT.

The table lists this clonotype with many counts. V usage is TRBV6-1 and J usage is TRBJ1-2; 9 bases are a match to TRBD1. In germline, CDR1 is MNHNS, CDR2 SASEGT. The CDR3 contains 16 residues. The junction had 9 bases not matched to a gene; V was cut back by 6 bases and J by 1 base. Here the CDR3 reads CASRVMGTGYNYGYTF. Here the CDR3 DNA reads TGTGCCAGCAGAGTTATGGGGACAGGGTATAACTATGGCTACACCTTC.

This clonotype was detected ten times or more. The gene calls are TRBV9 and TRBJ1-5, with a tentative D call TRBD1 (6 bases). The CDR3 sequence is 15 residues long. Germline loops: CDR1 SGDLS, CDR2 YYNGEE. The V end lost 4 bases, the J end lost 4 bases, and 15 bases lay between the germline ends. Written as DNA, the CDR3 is TGTGCCAGCAGCCCCGAGGACAGCAGAAATCAGCCCCAGCATTTT. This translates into CASSPEDSRNQPQHF.

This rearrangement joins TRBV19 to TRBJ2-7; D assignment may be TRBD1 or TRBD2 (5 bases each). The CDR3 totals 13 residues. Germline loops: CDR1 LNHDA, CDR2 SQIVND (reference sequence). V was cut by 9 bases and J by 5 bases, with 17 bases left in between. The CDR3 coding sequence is TGTGCCAGCAGGGCCCGGGGTAGGGACGAGCAGTACTTC. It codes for CASRARGRDEQYF.

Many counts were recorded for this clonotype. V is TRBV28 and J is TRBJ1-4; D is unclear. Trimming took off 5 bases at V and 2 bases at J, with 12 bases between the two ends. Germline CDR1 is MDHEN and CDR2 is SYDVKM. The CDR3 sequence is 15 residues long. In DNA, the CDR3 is TGTGCCAGCAGTCACGACTCGCTGACTAATGAAAAACTGTTTTTT. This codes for CASSHDSLTNEKLFF.

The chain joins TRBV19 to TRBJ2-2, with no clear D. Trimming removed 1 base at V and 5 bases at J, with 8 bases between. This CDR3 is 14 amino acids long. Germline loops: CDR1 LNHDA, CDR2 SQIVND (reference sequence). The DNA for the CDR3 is TGTGCCAGTAGTATAGTCGCGGTTACCGGGGAGCTGTTTTTT. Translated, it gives CASSIVAVTGELFF. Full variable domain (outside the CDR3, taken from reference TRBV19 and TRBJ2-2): DGGITQSPKYLFRKEGQNVTLSCEQNLNHDAMYWYRQDPGQGLRLIYYSQIVNDFQKGDIAEGYSVSREKKESFPLTVTSAQKNPTAFYLCASSIVAVTGELFFGEGSRLTVL.

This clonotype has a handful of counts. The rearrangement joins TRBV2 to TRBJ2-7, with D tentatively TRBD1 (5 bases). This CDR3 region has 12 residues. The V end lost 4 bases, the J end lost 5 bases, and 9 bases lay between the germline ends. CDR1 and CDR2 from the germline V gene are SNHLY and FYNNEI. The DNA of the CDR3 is TGTGCCAGCAGTGTATCCAGGGACGAGCAGTACTTC. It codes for CASSVSRDEQYF.

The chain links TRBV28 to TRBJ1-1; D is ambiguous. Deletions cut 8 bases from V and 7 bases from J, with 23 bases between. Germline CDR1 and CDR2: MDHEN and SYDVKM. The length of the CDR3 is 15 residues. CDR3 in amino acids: CASSPPISGGREAFF. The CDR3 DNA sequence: TGTGCCAGCTCACCACCCATCTCGGGCGGGCGTGAAGCTTTCTTT. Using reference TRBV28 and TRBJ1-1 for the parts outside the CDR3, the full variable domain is DVKVTQSSRYLVKRTGEKVFLECVQDMDHENMFWYRQDPGLGLRLIYFSYDVKMKEKGDIPEGYSVSREKKERFSLILESASTNQTSMYLCASSPPISGGREAFFGQGTRLTVV.

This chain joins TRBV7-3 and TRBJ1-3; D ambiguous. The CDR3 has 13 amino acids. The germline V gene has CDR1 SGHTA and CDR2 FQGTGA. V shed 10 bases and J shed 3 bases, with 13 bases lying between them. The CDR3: CATLVGHGNTIYF. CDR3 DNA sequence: TGTGCCACGTTGGTAGGGCATGGAAACACCATATATTTT.

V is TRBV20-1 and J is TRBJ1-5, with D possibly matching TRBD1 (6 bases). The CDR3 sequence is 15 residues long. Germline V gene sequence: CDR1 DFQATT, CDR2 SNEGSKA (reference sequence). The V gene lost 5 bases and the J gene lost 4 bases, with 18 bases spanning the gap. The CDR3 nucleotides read TGCAGTGCTCCCCGGGAGGACAGACAGAATCAGCCCCAGCATTTT. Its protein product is CSAPREDRQNQPQHF.

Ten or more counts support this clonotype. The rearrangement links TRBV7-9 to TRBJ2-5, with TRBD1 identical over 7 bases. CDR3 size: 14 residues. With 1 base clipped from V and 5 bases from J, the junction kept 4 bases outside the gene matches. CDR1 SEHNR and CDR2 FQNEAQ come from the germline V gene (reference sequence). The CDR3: CASSLGQGAETQYF. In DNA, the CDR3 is TGTGCCAGCAGCTTAGGACAGGGTGCGGAGACCCAGTACTTC.